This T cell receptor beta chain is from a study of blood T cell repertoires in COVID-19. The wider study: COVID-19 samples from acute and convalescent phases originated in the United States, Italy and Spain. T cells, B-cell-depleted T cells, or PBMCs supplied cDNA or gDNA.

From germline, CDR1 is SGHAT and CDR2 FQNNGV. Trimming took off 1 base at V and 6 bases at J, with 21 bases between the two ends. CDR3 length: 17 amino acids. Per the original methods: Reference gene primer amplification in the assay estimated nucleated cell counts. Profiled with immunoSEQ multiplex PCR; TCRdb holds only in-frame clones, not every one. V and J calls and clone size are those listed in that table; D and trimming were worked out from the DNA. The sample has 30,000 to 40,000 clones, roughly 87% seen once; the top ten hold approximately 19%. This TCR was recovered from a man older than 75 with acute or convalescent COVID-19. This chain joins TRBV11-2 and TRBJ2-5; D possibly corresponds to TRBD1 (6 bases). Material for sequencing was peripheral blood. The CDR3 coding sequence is TGTGCCAGCAGCTTAGGGGTTGGGACACCCATCCTACAGACCCAGTACTTC. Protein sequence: CASSLGVGTPILQTQYF.